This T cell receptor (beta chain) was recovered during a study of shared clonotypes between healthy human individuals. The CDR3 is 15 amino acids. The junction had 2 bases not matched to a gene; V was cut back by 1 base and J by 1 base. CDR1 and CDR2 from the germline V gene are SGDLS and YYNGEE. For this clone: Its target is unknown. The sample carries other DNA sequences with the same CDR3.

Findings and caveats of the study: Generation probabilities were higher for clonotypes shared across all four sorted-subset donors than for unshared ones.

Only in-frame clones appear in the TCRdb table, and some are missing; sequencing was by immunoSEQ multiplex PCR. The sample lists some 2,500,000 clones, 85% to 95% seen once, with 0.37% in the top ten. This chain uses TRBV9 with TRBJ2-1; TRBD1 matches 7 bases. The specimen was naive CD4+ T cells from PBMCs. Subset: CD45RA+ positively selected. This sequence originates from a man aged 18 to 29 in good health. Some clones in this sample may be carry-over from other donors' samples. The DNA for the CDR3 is TGTGCCAGCAGCGTAACGGGACAGTCCTACAATGAGCAGTTCTTC. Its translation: CASSVTGQSYNEQFF.